A selection of T cell receptor beta chains follows, all from one sample in a study of shared clonotypes between healthy human individuals. The method was immunoSEQ multiplex PCR; TCRdb's version includes in-frame clones alone and lacks a portion of them. Among over a million clones listed, roughly 95% were seen once. Source material: naive CD4+ T cells sorted from blood. The receptors derive from a man between 25 and 39 years old in good health. Each CDR3 is given with its conserved first and last residue. The order of the fields is D gene, V gene, J gene, clone size, CDR3 protein, CDR3 DNA. D genes are given only for firm matches. A clone size is listed for some rows: how often the clone was seen (once, few, many), or a class if it is expanded.

>TRBD1|TRBV18|TRBJ1-1|.
CASSPTGTGVPEAFF
TGTGCCAGCTCCCCAACCGGGACAGGGGTCCCTGAAGCTTTCTTT
>.|TRBV5-1|TRBJ1-1|.
CASSFSQGVAEAFF
TGCGCCAGCAGCTTTTCACAGGGAGTAGCTGAAGCTTTCTTT
>.|TRBV7-9|TRBJ2-5|.
CASMPTRLETQYF
TGTGCCAGCATGCCAACTAGGCTAGAGACCCAGTACTTC
>TRBD2|TRBV30|TRBJ2-1|.
CAWTLGLASGNEQFF
TGTGCCTGGACACTCGGACTAGCCTCTGGGAATGAGCAGTTCTTC
>.|TRBV11-3|TRBJ2-5|.
CASSAGPRGETQYF
TGTGCCAGCTCGGCGGGTCCAAGGGGGGAGACCCAGTACTTC
>.|TRBV18|TRBJ1-4|.
CASSPRQSTNEKLFF
TGTGCCAGCTCACCTCGACAGTCAACTAATGAAAAACTGTTTTTT
>.|TRBV9|TRBJ2-3|.
CASSVVRDTQYF
TGTGCCAGCAGCGTAGTTAGAGATACGCAGTATTTT
>.|TRBV5-1|TRBJ1-1|.
CASSLEQETEAFF
TGCGCCAGCAGCTTAGAACAGGAAACTGAAGCTTTCTTT
>.|TRBV14|TRBJ2-7|.
CASSQDVRSYEQYF
TGTGCCAGCAGCCAAGACGTCCGTTCCTACGAGCAGTACTTC
>.|TRBV7-9|TRBJ1-4|.
CASSLIGSTNEKLFF
TGTGCCAGCAGCTTAATAGGTTCTACTAATGAAAAACTGTTTTTT
>.|TRBV5-5|TRBJ1-3|.
CASSLAAPDTIYF
TGTGCCAGCAGCTTGGCCGCTCCGGACACCATATATTTT
>.|TRBV28|TRBJ2-6|.
CASSPTNPQTGSGANVLTF
TGTGCCAGCAGCCCAACAAACCCACAAACAGGGTCTGGGGCCAACGTCCTGACTTTC
>.|TRBV4-3|TRBJ2-7|.
CASSQGWQGYEQYF
TGCGCCAGCAGCCAAGGTTGGCAGGGCTACGAGCAGTACTTC
>TRBD2|TRBV9|TRBJ2-2|.
CASSFWGLAGEEAGELFF
TGTGCCAGCAGCTTTTGGGGACTAGCGGGAGAGGAGGCCGGGGAGCTGTTTTTT
>.|TRBV5-1|TRBJ2-1|.
CASNPRSSSYNEQFF
TGCGCCAGCAACCCTCGTTCCAGCTCCTACAATGAGCAGTTCTTC
>TRBD1|TRBV5-4|TRBJ2-5|once
CASSTGGQETQYF
TGTGCCAGCAGCACAGGGGGACAAGAGACCCAGTACTTC
>.|TRBV2|TRBJ2-5|.
CASSDHAQYF
TGTGCCAGCAGTGACCATGCCCAGTACTTC
>.|TRBV5-6|TRBJ2-3|.
CASSEQTDTQYF
TGTGCCAGCAGCGAACAAACAGATACGCAGTATTTT
>TRBD2|TRBV11-2|TRBJ2-3|.
CASSLGLLGAGASTDTQYF
TGTGCCAGCAGCTTAGGTTTATTAGGGGCGGGAGCGAGCACAGATACGCAGTATTTT
>.|TRBV5-4|TRBJ2-1|.
CASSFSGTDSSYNEQFF
TGTGCCAGCAGCTTCTCCGGGACTGATAGCTCCTACAATGAGCAGTTCTTC
>.|TRBV6-1|TRBJ1-3|.
CASSEGSRSSGNTIYF
TGTGCCAGCAGTGAAGGGTCTAGGAGCTCTGGAAACACCATATATTTT
>TRBD2|TRBV10-1|TRBJ2-7|few
CASSWTSGFLYF
TGCGCCAGCTCCTGGACTAGCGGCTTTCTCTACTTC
>TRBD2|TRBV5-1|TRBJ2-3|.
CASSLETSESTDTQYF
TGCGCCAGCAGCTTGGAGACTAGCGAATCCACAGATACGCAGTATTTT
>.|TRBV7-2|TRBJ2-3|.
CASSLFTGQLTDTQYF
TGTGCCAGCAGCTTATTTACAGGACAACTCACAGATACGCAGTATTTT
>TRBD2|TRBV5-1|TRBJ2-2|.
CAGSSGLAGGPNTGELFF
TGCGCCGGCAGCTCTGGACTAGCGGGAGGGCCGAACACCGGGGAGCTGTTTTTT
>.|TRBV29-1|TRBJ1-2|.
CSVSGANYGYTF
TGCAGCGTGTCGGGTGCTAACTATGGCTACACCTTC
>.|TRBV14|TRBJ2-7|.
CASSQESVPREYF
TGTGCCAGCAGCCAAGAGTCAGTGCCCAGGGAATACTTC
>.|TRBV9|TRBJ2-1|.
CASSVRANTDNEQFF
TGTGCCAGCAGCGTTCGGGCTAACACGGACAATGAGCAGTTCTTC
>TRBD2|TRBV18|TRBJ2-1|.
CASSPPLAVNEQFF
TGTGCCAGCTCACCACCGCTAGCGGTGAATGAGCAGTTCTTC
>.|TRBV5-1|TRBJ1-4|.
CASSLGTRGEKLFF
TGCGCCAGCAGCTTGGGGACCCGAGGGGAAAAACTGTTTTTT